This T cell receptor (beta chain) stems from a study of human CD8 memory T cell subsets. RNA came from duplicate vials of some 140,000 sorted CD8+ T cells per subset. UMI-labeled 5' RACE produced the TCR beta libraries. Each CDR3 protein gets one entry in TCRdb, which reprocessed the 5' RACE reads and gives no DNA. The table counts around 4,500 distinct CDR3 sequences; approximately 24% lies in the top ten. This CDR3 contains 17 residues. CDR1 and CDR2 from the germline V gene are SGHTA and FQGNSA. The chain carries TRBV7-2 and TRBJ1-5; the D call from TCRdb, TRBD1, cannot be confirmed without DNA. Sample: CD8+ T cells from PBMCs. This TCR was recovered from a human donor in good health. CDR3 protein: CASSPGQWALSNQPQHF. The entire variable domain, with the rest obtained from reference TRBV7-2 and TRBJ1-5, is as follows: GAGVSQSPSNKVTEKGKDVELRCDPISGHTALYWYRQSLGQGLEFLIYFQGNSAPDKSGLPSDRFSAERTGGSVSTLTIQRTQQEDSAVYLCASSPGQWALSNQPQHFGDGTRLSIL.